One sample yielded the 7 T cell receptor beta chains listed below, sequenced in a study of OX40 agonist ivuxolimab in advanced cancers. Data came from immunoSEQ multiplex PCR; TCRdb stores just in-frame clones and leaves some out. The data show over 55,000 clones, roughly nine tenths seen once. Here the sequenced sample was CD4+ or CD8+ T cells sorted from blood, taken in a trial of the OX40 agonist ivuxolimab. These receptors all come from an adult with an advanced solid tumor such as melanoma, head and neck, liver or kidney cancer.

This chain uses TRBV7-2 with TRBJ2-7; 11 bases agree with TRBD1. The CDR3 contains 14 residues. Germline V gene lookup returns CDR1 SGHTA and CDR2 FQGNSA. With 3 bases clipped from V and 2 bases from J, the junction kept 0 bases outside the gene matches. CDR3 residues: CASSLGQGAYEQYF. For the CDR3, the DNA is TGTGCCAGCAGCTTGGGACAGGGGGCCTACGAGCAGTACTTC.

The chain joins TRBV2 to TRBJ1-2, with D perhaps TRBD1 (5 bases). There are 13 residues in the CDR3. V was clipped by 1 base and J by 7 bases, with 10 bases between them. In germline, CDR1 is SNHLY, CDR2 FYNNEI. The CDR3 DNA sequence: TGTGCCAGCAGTGAAGGGGGGGTAGGTGGCTACACCTTC. The encoded protein is CASSEGGVGGYTF.

V is TRBV6-5 and J is TRBJ1-1; D is ambiguous. The CDR3 is 14 amino acids. Trimming shortened V by 6 bases and J by 4 bases, and 15 bases separated the two germline ends. From germline, CDR1 is MNHEY and CDR2 SVGAGI. CDR3 DNA sequence: TGTGCCAGCAGGGTCGGGGAAGTAAGCACTGAAGCTTTCTTT. Its translation: CASRVGEVSTEAFF.

CDR3 sequence (DNA): TGTGCCAGCTCACCTTCCTTGGGAGGGTCCTATAATTCACCCCTCCACTTT. It codes for CASSPSLGGSYNSPLHF. The rearrangement uses TRBV18 and TRBJ1-6, with unresolved D. CDR1 is KGHSH, CDR2 LQKENI, per germline. CDR3 length: 17 residues. Trimming stripped 3 bases from V and 1 base from J, with 13 bases between.

This clone was counted a single time. The chain uses TRBV11-2 and TRBJ1-3, with D possibly TRBD1 on 5 matching bases. Trimming left V 1 base short and J 0 bases short, with 10 bases between. The CDR3 sequence is 16 residues long. Per the germline V gene, CDR1 is SGHAT and CDR2 is FQNNGV. The DNA for the CDR3 is TGTGCCAGCAGCTTAGGGGCAGGGTCCTCTGGAAACACCATATATTTT. It translates to CASSLGAGSSGNTIYF.

This chain connects TRBV6-5 to TRBJ1-6; possible D gene TRBD1, 6 bases. Trimming took off 1 base at V and 8 bases at J, with 12 bases between the two ends. CDR3 size: 15 residues. Per the germline V gene, CDR1 is MNHEY and CDR2 is SVGAGI. The CDR3 region has the DNA TGTGCCAGCAGTTACTTCACAGGGTCGTATTCACCCCTCCACTTT. Protein sequence: CASSYFTGSYSPLHF.

The chain is built from TRBV30 and TRBJ1-6; the D gene is possibly TRBD1 (6 bases). The CDR3 has 13 residues. V was trimmed by 6 bases and J by 9 bases, leaving 15 bases between them. The germline V gene has CDR1 GTSNPN and CDR2 SVGIG (reference sequence). CDR3 protein: CACTTGFASPLHF. In DNA, the CDR3 is TGTGCCTGCACAACAGGGTTTGCTTCACCCCTCCACTTT.